These 13 T cell receptor beta chains came from one sample sequenced in a study of cytomegalovirus exposure and HLA in healthy donors. Sequenced by immunoSEQ multiplex PCR; TCRdb stores in-frame clones only, minus some. In the table there are tens of thousands of clones, approximately 93% of which are singletons. The sample taken for sequencing was PBMCs. These receptors all stem from a young woman in good health and CMV-seropositive.

This chain's CDR3 is CAISFGGGGSTDTQYF. The DNA for the CDR3 is TGTGCCATCAGTTTCGGCGGGGGGGGAAGCACAGATACGCAGTATTTT. The rearrangement joins TRBV10-3 to TRBJ2-3, with TRBD2 matching over 9 bases. The V gene end was trimmed by 5 bases and the J gene end by 0 bases; junction bases not matched to a gene: 6. The CDR3 is 16 residues long. Germline CDR1 reads ENHRY; CDR2 reads SYGVKD.

The chain joins TRBV11-2 to TRBJ2-1; 7 bases agree with TRBD2. Losses at the gene ends were 5 bases for V and 3 bases for J; bases not matched to a gene: 10. CDR3 length equals 16 residues. Germline loops: CDR1 SGHAT, CDR2 FQNNGV. CDR3 region: CASSRTRGLVYNEQFF. The CDR3 DNA reads TGTGCCAGCAGCCGAACGAGAGGACTAGTCTACAATGAGCAGTTCTTC.

The J gene is TRBJ2-7, the V gene TRBV23-1; D perhaps matches TRBD2 (7 bases). TRBV23-1 is sorted into the ORF group, with uncertain function. The ends were cut back, 3 bases at V and 5 bases at J, with 11 bases in the middle. The length of the CDR3 is 13 residues. CDR3 DNA: TGCGCCAGCAGTCAGGGGGGGCGCAACGAGCAGTACTTC. Translating it yields CASSQGGRNEQYF.

The rearrangement joins TRBV7-2 to TRBJ1-1; TRBD1 is a possible D gene (5 bases). The CDR3 length is 12 residues. CDR1 is SGHTA and CDR2 is FQGNSA in the germline V gene. V dropped 5 bases and J dropped 8 bases, with 12 bases sitting between them. In DNA, the CDR3 is TGTGCCAGCAGCCGGTCGGGGGGAGAAGCTTTCTTT. Amino acid sequence: CASSRSGGEAFF.

The chain employs TRBV18 and TRBJ2-7; 10 bases agree with TRBD2. The germline gives CDR1 KGHSH, CDR2 LQKENI. CDR3 length: 14 amino acids. V lost 3 bases to trimming and J lost 6 bases; unmatched junction nucleotides: 5. The CDR3 spells CASSPSSGRGEQYF. CDR3 coding DNA: TGTGCCAGCTCACCCTCGAGCGGGAGGGGCGAGCAGTACTTC.

This clone showed up just once. The rearrangement links TRBV29-1 to TRBJ2-5; 8 bases are a match to TRBD1. The CDR3 runs 13 residues. Germline V lookup: CDR1 SQVTM, CDR2 ANQGSEA. With V trimmed by 5 bases and J by 1 base, 3 bases remained unmatched. CDR3: CSVRQGAQETQYF. The CDR3, as DNA: TGCAGCGTTAGGCAGGGGGCCCAAGAGACCCAGTACTTC. Together with reference TRBV29-1 and TRBJ2-5, the CDR3 gives the full variable domain: SAVISQKPSRDICQRGTSLTIQCQVDSQVTMMFWYRQQPGQSLTLIATANQGSEATYESGFVIDKFPISRPNLTFSTLTVSNMSPEDSSIYLCSVRQGAQETQYFGPGTRLLVL.

The chain carries TRBV7-8 and TRBJ2-1; 8 nucleotides agree with TRBD2. Germline lookup yields CDR1 SGHVS and CDR2 FQNEAQ. This CDR3 is built from 14 residues. V dropped 7 bases and J dropped 6; count of bases not matched to a gene: 8. The CDR3 loop reads CASTISGRANEQFF. CDR3 bases: TGTGCCAGCACCATCTCCGGGAGGGCCAATGAGCAGTTCTTC. The full variable domain, rest sourced from reference TRBV7-8 and TRBJ2-1, is GAGVSQSPRYKVAKRGQDVALRCDPISGHVSLFWYQQALGQGPEFLTYFQNEAQLDKSGLPSDRFFAERPEGSVSTLKIQRTQQEDSAVYLCASTISGRANEQFFGPGTRLTVL.

This sequence joins TRBV2 and TRBJ2-3; 7 nucleotides match TRBD2. The V and J ends lost 0 bases and 1 base, in that order; junction bases with no gene match: 4. CDR3 size: 16 residues. The germline V gene has CDR1 SNHLY and CDR2 FYNNEI. Here the CDR3 reads CASSEAFRGGTDTQYF. The CDR3 DNA is TGTGCCAGCAGTGAAGCTTTCCGGGGGGGCACAGATACGCAGTATTTT.

The chain joins TRBV11-2 to TRBJ2-2; TRBD1 aligns across 9 bases. This CDR3 spans 14 amino acids. Looked up from germline, CDR1 is SGHAT and CDR2 is FQNNGV. After removal of 8 bases from V and 7 bases from J, the junction contained 8 bases not matched to a gene. In DNA form, the CDR3 reads TGTGCCAGCTTTTCCGGGACAGGGTACGGGGAGCTGTTTTTT. The encoded protein is CASFSGTGYGELFF.

The rearrangement joins TRBV5-1 to TRBJ1-3; a possible D gene is TRBD1 (5 bases). V lost 0 bases to trimming and J lost 1 base, with 11 bases between them. Per germline, CDR1 SGHRS and CDR2 YFSETQ. The CDR3 runs 16 residues. CDR3 DNA: TGCGCCAGCAGCTTGGCATCGGCAGGGTCTGGAAACACCATATATTTT. The encoded protein is CASSLASAGSGNTIYF.

The V and J genes are TRBV19 and TRBJ1-4; D remains ambiguous. The ends were cut back, 3 bases at V and 7 bases at J, with 12 bases in the middle. From germline, CDR1 is LNHDA and CDR2 SQIVND (reference sequence). The CDR3 spans 14 residues. The CDR3 loop is CASSIEVLGEKLFF. The DNA of the CDR3 is TGTGCCAGTAGTATTGAGGTTTTAGGTGAAAAACTGTTTTTT.

This clone was seen once. CDR3 in amino acids: CASSQDPTLGEKLFF. CDR3 nucleotides: TGCGCCAGCAGCCAAGACCCCACCCTCGGGGAAAAACTGTTTTTT. This rearrangement joins TRBV4-3 to TRBJ1-4; D unresolved. With 0 bases removed from V and 8 bases from J, the gap between germline ends came to 13 bases. The CDR3 covers 15 residues. Germline loops: CDR1 LGHNA, CDR2 YSLEER.

J is TRBJ1-2 and V is TRBV18; D gene uncertain. V lost 3 bases and J 4 bases, leaving 9 bases between the germline ends. The CDR3 length is 13 residues. Germline loops: CDR1 KGHSH, CDR2 LQKENI. The CDR3 here is CASSPPGGYGYTF. CDR3 in DNA: TGTGCCAGCTCACCTCCGGGAGGCTATGGCTACACCTTC.